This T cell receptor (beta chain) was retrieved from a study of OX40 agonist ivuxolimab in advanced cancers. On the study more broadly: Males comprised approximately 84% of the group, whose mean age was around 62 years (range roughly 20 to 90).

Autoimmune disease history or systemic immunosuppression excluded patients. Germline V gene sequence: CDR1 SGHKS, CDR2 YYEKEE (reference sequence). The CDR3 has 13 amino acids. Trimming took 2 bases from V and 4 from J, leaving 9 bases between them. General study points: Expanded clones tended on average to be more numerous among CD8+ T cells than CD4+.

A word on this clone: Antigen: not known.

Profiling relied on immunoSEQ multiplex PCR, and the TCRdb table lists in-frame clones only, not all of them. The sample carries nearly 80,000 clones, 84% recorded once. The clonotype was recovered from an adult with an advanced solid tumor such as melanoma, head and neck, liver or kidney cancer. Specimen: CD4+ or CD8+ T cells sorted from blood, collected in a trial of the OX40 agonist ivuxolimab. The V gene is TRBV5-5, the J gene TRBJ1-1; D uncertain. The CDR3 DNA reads TGTGCCAGCAGCTTTGCAGTACCCACTGAAGCTTTCTTT. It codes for CASSFAVPTEAFF.